This TCR beta chain was observed in a study of Ad26.COV2.S vaccination and SARS-CoV-2 variants. Study in general: Ad26.COV2.S, an intramuscular injection, was given once or twice 56 days apart.

For this clone: Its target is not known.

Study outcomes and limitations: It was found that vaccine and placebo recipients had similar non-spike TCR breadth. Reportedly, after vaccination the spike-specific CD8+ and CD4+ T cell responses displayed substantial breadth.

J gave up 5 bases and V 6 bases, and 12 bases lay outside the gene matches. Germline values: CDR1 LGHNT, CDR2 FRNRAP. CDR3 length equals 16 residues. Sequenced by immunoSEQ multiplex PCR; TCRdb stores in-frame clones only, minus some. The top ten hold approximately 2.5% of the sample, which has 450,000 to 550,000 clones, approximately 92% seen once. Treatment noted: 15 to 20 received Ad26.COV2.S at low or high dose, single or two shots; about 5 received placebo; per-sample allocation not given. Sampling was performed 63 days after the first vaccine or placebo injection. The sample consisted of peripheral blood, taken in a trial of Ad26.COV2.S vaccine versus placebo. The chain joins TRBV12-5 to TRBJ2-5; 10 bases align to TRBD2. The source of this sequence is a person aged 18-65 years who received the Ad26.COV2.S COVID-19 vaccine or a placebo. CDR3 in amino acids: CASGTQREGHVETQYF. CDR3 coding DNA: TGTGCTAGTGGGACACAGCGGGAGGGCCATGTGGAGACCCAGTACTTC.